A single T cell receptor (beta chain) is shown here with its context. The antigen remains unidentified. This sample is drawn from a study of T cell responses to AZD1222 COVID-19 vaccine. General study points: Spike-specific TCR breadth and depth were elevated following two AZD1222 doses. Only a handful of AZD1222 recipients were seropositive at baseline. At 160-218 and 743-854, vaccine-associated CD4 TCRs were dominant, and they spanned spike. Researchers took repertoire samples only after the peak T cell response had come.

In germline, CDR1 is LGHDT, CDR2 YNNKEL (reference sequence). Trimming took off 5 bases at V and 8 bases at J, with 15 bases between the two ends. The CDR3 sequence is 13 residues long. This table comes from immunoSEQ multiplex PCR, and its TCRdb copy is limited to in-frame clones, with some not included. This table holds some 150,000 clones, about 89% found once. The clonotype comes from an adult in good health. V and J are TRBV3-1 (or the pseudogene TRBV3-2) and TRBJ1-1; no definite D call. Sample: peripheral blood, taken on day 0 of AZD1222 vaccination. This CDR3 is CASSFFMGREAFF. The DNA of the CDR3 is TGTGCCAGCAGCTTCTTTATGGGGAGAGAAGCTTTCTTT.